The TCR beta chain described here comes from a study of blood T cell repertoires in COVID-19. Across the whole study: Material from acute and convalescent COVID-19 was sourced from the United States, Italy and Spain.

CDR1 is SNHLY, CDR2 FYNNEI, per germline. The V and J ends lost 3 bases and 5 bases respectively, with 22 bases between them. CDR3 size: 17 residues. Per the original methods: Amplified reference gene primers provided the basis for estimating nucleated cell counts. Only in-frame clones appear in the TCRdb table, and some are missing; sequencing was by immunoSEQ multiplex PCR. The DNA was the basis for D and trimming; V, J and clone size are from that table. The sample has 310,000 or so clones, about nine tenths seen once. The clonotype comes from a woman aged 45-59 years who had recovered from COVID-19. Sequencing used peripheral blood. V is TRBV2 and J is TRBJ1-1; D gene unclear. The CDR3 DNA reads as TGTGCCAGCAGTGATCCGGAGGGAAGTGCCTTCGGGACTGAAGCTTTCTTT. This sequence encodes CASSDPEGSAFGTEAFF.